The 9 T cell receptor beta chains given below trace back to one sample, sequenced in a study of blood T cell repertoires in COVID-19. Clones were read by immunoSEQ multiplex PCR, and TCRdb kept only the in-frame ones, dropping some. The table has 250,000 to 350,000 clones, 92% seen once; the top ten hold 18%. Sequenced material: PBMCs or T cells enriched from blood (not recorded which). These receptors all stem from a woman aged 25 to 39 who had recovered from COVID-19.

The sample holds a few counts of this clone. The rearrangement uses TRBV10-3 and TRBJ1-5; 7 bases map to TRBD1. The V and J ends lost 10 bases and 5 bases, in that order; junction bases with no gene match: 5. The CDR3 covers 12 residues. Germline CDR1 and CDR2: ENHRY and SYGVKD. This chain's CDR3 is CANGQADQPQHF. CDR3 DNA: TGTGCCAATGGACAGGCGGATCAGCCCCAGCATTTT.

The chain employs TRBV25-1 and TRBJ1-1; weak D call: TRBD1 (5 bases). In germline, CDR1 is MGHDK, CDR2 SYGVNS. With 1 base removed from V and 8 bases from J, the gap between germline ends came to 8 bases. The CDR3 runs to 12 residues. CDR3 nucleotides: TGTGCCAGCAGTGAATCGGGGGGGGAAGCTTTCTTT. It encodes CASSESGGEAFF.

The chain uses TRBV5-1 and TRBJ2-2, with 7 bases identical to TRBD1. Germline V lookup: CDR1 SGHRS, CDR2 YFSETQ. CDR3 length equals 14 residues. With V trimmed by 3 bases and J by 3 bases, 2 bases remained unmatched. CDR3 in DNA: TGCGCCAGCAGCTATCAGGGGGACACCGGGGAGCTGTTTTTT. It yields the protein CASSYQGDTGELFF.

The CDR3 sequence is CASKDIRTGDKKGYTF. The DNA for the CDR3 is TGTGCCAGCAAAGATATTAGGACAGGGGACAAGAAGGGCTACACCTTC. The chain is built from TRBV2 and TRBJ1-2; 9 nucleotides match TRBD1. Germline V lookup: CDR1 SNHLY, CDR2 FYNNEI. The J segment lost 8 bases and the V segment lost 7 bases, leaving 17 bases of the junction unmatched. The length of the CDR3 is 16 residues.

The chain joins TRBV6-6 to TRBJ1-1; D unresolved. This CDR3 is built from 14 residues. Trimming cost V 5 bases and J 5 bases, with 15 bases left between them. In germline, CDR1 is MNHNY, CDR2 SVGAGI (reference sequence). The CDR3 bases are TGTGCCAGCAGTCCGCCGGGCGGGGAGACTGAAGCTTTCTTT. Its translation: CASSPPGGETEAFF.

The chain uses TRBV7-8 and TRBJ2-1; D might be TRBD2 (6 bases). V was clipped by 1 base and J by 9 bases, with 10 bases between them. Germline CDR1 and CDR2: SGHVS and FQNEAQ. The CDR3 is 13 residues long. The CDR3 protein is CASSLEGGPEQFF. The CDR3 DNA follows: TGTGCCAGCAGCTTAGAAGGAGGGCCTGAGCAGTTCTTC.

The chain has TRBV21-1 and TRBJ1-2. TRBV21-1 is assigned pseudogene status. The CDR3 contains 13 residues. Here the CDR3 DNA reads TGTGCCAGCAGCAAATCTCCTAACTATGGCTACACCTTC. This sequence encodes CASSKSPNYGYTF.

CDR3: CASSHGSEAFF. Here the CDR3 DNA reads TGTGCCAGCAGCCACGGTAGTGAAGCTTTCTTT. The chain uses TRBV6-2 or TRBV6-3 and TRBJ1-1, with D uncertain. V lost 6 bases, J lost 7 bases, and 9 bases lay in between. The CDR3 extends over 11 amino acids. Germline V gene lookup returns CDR1 MNHEY and CDR2 SVGEGT.

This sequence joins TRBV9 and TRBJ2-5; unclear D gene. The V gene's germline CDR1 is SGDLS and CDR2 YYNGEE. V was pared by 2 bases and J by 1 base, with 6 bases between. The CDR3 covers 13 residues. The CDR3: CASSVGFQETQYF. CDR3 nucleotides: TGTGCCAGCAGCGTTGGCTTCCAAGAGACCCAGTACTTC.